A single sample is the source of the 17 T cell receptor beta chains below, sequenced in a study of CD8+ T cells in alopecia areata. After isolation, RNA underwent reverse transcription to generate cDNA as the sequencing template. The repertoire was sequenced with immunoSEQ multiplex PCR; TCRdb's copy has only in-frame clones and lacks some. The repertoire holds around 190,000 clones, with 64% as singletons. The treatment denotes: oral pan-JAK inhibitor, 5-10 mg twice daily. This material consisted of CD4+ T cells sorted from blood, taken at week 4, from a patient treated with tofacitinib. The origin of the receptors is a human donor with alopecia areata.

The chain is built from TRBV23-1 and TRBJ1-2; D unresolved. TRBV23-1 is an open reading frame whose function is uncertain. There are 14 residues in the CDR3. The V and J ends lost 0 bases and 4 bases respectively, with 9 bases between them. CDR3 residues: CASSQSYTIYGYTF. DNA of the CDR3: TGCGCCAGCAGTCAATCCTACACCATCTATGGCTACACCTTC.

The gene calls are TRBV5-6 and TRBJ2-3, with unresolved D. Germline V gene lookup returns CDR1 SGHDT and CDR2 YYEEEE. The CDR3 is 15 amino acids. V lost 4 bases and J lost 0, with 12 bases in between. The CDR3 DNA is TGTGCCAGCAGCAGCACAGCGACTAGCACAGATACGCAGTATTTT. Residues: CASSSTATSTDTQYF.

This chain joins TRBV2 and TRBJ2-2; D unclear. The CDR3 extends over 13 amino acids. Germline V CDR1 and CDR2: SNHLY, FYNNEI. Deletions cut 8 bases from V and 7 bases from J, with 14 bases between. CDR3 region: CASRTESVGELFF. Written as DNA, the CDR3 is TGTGCCAGCCGGACGGAGTCTGTCGGGGAGCTGTTTTTT.

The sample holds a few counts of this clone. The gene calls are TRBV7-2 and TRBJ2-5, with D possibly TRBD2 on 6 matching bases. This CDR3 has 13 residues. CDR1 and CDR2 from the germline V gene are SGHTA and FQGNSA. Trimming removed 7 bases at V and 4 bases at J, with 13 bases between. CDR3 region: CASTAGSSETQYF. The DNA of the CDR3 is TGTGCCAGCACGGCGGGGTCGTCAGAGACCCAGTACTTC. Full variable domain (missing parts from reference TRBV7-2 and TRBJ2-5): GAGVSQSPSNKVTEKGKDVELRCDPISGHTALYWYRQSLGQGLEFLIYFQGNSAPDKSGLPSDRFSAERTGGSVSTLTIQRTQQEDSAVYLCASTAGSSETQYFGPGTRLLVL.

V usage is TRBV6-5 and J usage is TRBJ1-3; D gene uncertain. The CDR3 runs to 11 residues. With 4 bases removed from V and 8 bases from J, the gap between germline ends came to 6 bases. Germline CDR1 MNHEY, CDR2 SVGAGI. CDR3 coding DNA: TGTGCCAGCAGTTCGGGGTACACCATATATTTT. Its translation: CASSSGYTIYF.

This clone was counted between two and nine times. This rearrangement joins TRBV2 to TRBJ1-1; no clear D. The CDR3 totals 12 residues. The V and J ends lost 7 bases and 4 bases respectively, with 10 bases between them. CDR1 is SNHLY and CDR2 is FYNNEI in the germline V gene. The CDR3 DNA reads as TGTGCCAGCACGGCCTTTCCCACTGAAGCTTTCTTT. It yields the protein CASTAFPTEAFF.

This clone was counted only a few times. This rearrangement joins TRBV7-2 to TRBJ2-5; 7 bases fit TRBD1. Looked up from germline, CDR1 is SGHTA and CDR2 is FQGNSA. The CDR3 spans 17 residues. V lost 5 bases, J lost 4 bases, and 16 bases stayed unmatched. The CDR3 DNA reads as TGTGCCAGCAGCCCACTCGGCGCAGGGGGTCTGCGAGAGACCCAGTACTTC. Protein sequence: CASSPLGAGGLRETQYF.

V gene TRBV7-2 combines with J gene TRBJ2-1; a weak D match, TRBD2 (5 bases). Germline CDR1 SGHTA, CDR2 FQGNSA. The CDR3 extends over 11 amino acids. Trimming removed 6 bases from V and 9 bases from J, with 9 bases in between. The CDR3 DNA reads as TGTGCCAGCAGAGCGGCGTTTGAGCAGTTCTTC. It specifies CASRAAFEQFF.

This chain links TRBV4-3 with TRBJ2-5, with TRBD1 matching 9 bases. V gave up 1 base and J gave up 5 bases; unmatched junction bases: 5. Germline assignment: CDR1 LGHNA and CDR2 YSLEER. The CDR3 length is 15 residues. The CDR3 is CASSQGDREWETQYF. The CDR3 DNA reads TGCGCCAGCAGCCAAGGGGACAGGGAGTGGGAGACCCAGTACTTC.

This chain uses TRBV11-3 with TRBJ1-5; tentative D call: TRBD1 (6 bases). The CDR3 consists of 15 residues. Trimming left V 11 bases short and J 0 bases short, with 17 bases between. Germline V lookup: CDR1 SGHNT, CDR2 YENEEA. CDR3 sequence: CAAAEGDGSNQPQHF. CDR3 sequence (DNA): TGTGCCGCCGCCGAGGGGGACGGTAGCAATCAGCCCCAGCATTTT.

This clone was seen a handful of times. The CDR3 coding sequence is TGCGCCAGCAGCCAGGCCCACGGCGGTCCCTACGAGCAGTACTTC. The encoded protein is CASSQAHGGPYEQYF. The chain carries TRBV4-3 and TRBJ2-7, with D unclear. V was trimmed by 3 bases and J by 2 bases, leaving 14 bases between them. Per the germline V gene, CDR1 is LGHNA and CDR2 is YSLEER. CDR3 length: 15 residues.

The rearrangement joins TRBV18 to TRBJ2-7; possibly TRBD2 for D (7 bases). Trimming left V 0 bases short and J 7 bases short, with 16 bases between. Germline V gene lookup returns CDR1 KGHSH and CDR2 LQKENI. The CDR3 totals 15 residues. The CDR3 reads CASSPPSGGRLEQYF. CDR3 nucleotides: TGTGCCAGCTCACCACCTTCGGGGGGCCGGTTAGAGCAGTACTTC.

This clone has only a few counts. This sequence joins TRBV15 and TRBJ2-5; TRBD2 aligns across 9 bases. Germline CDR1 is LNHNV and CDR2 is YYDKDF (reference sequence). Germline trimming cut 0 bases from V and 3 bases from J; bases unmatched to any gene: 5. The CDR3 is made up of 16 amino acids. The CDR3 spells CATSRDLASGEETQYF. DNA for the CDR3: TGTGCCACCAGCAGAGATCTGGCTAGCGGGGAAGAGACCCAGTACTTC.

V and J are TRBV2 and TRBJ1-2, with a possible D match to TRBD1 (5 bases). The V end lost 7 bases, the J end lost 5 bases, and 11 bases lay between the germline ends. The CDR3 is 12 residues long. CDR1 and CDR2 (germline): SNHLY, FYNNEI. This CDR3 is CASKADIYGYTF. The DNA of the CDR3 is TGTGCCAGCAAGGCGGACATTTATGGCTACACCTTC.

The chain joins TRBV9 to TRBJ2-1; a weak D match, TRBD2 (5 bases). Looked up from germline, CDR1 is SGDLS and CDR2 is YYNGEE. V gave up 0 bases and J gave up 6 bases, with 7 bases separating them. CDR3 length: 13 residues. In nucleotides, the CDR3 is TGTGCCAGCAGCGTAGGGAGGAGCAATGAGCAGTTCTTC. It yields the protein CASSVGRSNEQFF. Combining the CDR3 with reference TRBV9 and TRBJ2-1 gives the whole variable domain DSGVTQTPKHLITATGQRVTLRCSPRSGDLSVYWYQQSLDQGLQFLIQYYNGEERAKGNILERFSAQQFPDLHSELNLSSLELGDSALYFCASSVGRSNEQFFGPGTRLTVL.

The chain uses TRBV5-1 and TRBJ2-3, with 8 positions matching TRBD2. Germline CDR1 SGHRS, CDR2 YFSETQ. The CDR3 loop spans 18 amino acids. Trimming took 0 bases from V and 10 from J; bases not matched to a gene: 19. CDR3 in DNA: TGCGCCAGCAGCTTGGACTCAGATGGCGGGACTAGAGATCGTTCGCAGTATTTT. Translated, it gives CASSLDSDGGTRDRSQYF.

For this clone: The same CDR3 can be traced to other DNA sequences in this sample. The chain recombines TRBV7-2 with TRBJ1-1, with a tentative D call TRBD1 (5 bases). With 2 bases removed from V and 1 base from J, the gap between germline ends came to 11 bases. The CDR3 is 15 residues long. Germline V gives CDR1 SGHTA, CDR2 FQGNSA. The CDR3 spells CASSLLGGWNTEAFF. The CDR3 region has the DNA TGTGCCAGCAGCTTACTCGGGGGTTGGAACACTGAAGCTTTCTTT.